Listed below are T cell receptor beta chains from one sample, sequenced in a study of T cell repertoires in cytomegalovirus infection. These receptors' targets are unknown. TCRdb itself ran the reads through MiXCR, one entry per CDR3 protein. The repertoire has hundreds of thousands of distinct CDR3 sequences, roughly 30% of them found once; the top ten carry roughly an eighth. This specimen was cultured CD8+ T cells from PBMCs, taken from culture after CMV antigen stimulation. These receptors originate from a human donor in good health (CMV status not recorded). Some clones in this sample may be carry-over from other donors' samples. Both conserved end residues are part of each CDR3. The D gene is left open where the match is weak. A row's size may be missing; if present it is once, few, many or a size class.

V gene	clone size	D gene	J gene	CDR3 protein	CDR3 DNA
TRBV19	few	NA	TRBJ1-1	CASSIAPGEAGTEAFF	TGTGCCAGTAGTATCGCCCCAGGGGAGGCGGGCACTGAAGCTTTCTTT
TRBV6-2/TRBV6-3	few	TRBD2	TRBJ2-1	CASSYYSLSGVNNEQFF	TGTGCCAGCAGTTACTATTCCCTCAGCGGGGTGAACAATGAGCAGTTCTTC
TRBV10-2	few	TRBD2	TRBJ2-3	CASSGERGGYTQYF	TGCGCCAGCAGTGGAGAGCGGGGGGGATATACGCAGTATTTT
TRBV7-4	NA	NA	TRBJ2-7	CASSSLYSPYEQYF	TGTGCCAGCAGCTCCCTCTATTCCCCCTACGAGCAGTACTTC
TRBV6-2/TRBV6-3	few	NA	TRBJ1-5	CASSRSGATNQPQHF	TGTGCCAGCAGTCGCTCAGGGGCAACGAATCAGCCCCAGCATTTT
TRBV2	few	TRBD1	TRBJ2-3	CASSLRDRETDTQYF	TGTGCCAGCTCCCTTAGGGACAGGGAAACAGATACGCAGTATTTT
TRBV13	many	NA	TRBJ1-6	CASSSIKYGLNNSPLHF	TGTGCCAGCAGCTCGATCAAATACGGACTGAATAATTCACCCCTCCACTTT
TRBV28	NA	NA	TRBJ2-1	CASSFTSYTYNEQFF	TGTGCCAGCAGTTTCACTAGTTACACCTACAATGAGCAGTTCTTC
TRBV28	few	TRBD1	TRBJ1-4	CASSLTNRGAGEKLFF	TGTGCCAGCAGTTTGACCAACAGGGGCGCGGGGGAAAAACTGTTTTTT
TRBV12-3/TRBV12-4	NA	NA	TRBJ1-4	CASSTDSLATNEKLFF	TGTGCCAGCAGTACGGACAGCCTTGCAACTAATGAAAAACTGTTTTTT
TRBV12-3/TRBV12-4	NA	NA	TRBJ1-2	CASSLAGHLRYGYTF	TGTGCCAGCAGTTTAGCTGGACATCTTCGCTATGGCTACACCTTC
TRBV9	NA	NA	TRBJ2-2	CASSVPAAGIDQGELFF	TGTGCCAGCAGCGTCCCGGCGGCGGGGATAGACCAAGGGGAGCTGTTTTTT
TRBV6-2/TRBV6-3	NA	TRBD1	TRBJ1-1	CASTDRDEAFF	TGTGCCAGCACCGACAGGGATGAAGCTTTCTTT
TRBV12-3/TRBV12-4	few	NA	TRBJ1-2	CASSFEFTAYGYTF	TGTGCCAGCAGTTTCGAATTTACGGCGTATGGCTACACCTTC
TRBV19	few	TRBD1	TRBJ2-7	CASSEGQFSYEQYF	TGTGCCAGTAGTGAGGGACAGTTCTCCTACGAGCAGTACTTC
TRBV28	NA	NA	TRBJ1-5	CASRSLTGGQVGTHNQPQHF	TGTGCCAGCAGATCCCTGACTGGGGGCCAAGTAGGGACCCACAATCAGCCCCAGCATTTT
TRBV20-1	few	NA	TRBJ1-5	CSASGRVRDQPQHF	TGCAGTGCTAGTGGCAGGGTCAGGGATCAGCCCCAGCATTTT
TRBV12-3/TRBV12-4	few	NA	TRBJ1-1	CASSSYREVGTEAFF	TGTGCCAGCAGTTCGTACAGGGAGGTCGGCACTGAAGCTTTCTTT
TRBV10-3	NA	NA	TRBJ1-4	CAISEPQLREKLFF	TGTGCCATCAGTGAGCCTCAACTGAGGGAAAAACTGTTTTTT
TRBV7-6	few	TRBD2	TRBJ2-1	CASSRTSGGYNNEQFF	TGTGCCAGCAGCCGAACTAGCGGGGGGTATAATAATGAGCAGTTCTTC
TRBV20-1	NA	TRBD1	TRBJ2-1	CSARDEGQQGQVGNGQFF	TGCAGCGCTAGAGATGAGGGACAACAGGGGCAAGTCGGCAATGGGCAGTTCTTC
TRBV12-3/TRBV12-4	many	NA	TRBJ1-5	CASSLNSGSNQPQHF	TGTGCCAGCAGTTTAAACTCCGGGTCCAATCAGCCCCAGCATTTT
TRBV18	many	TRBD2	TRBJ2-1	CASSPPSGAYNEQFF	TGTGCCAGCTCACCACCTAGCGGGGCCTACAATGAGCAGTTCTTC
TRBV9	NA	NA	TRBJ2-5	CASNAGGVFEETQYF	TGTGCCAGCAACGCCGGCGGAGTGTTTGAAGAGACCCAGTACTTC